Below, 29 T cell receptor beta chains from the same sample are listed, as sequenced in a study of T cell responses to AZD1222 COVID-19 vaccine. TCRdb's table, derived via immunoSEQ multiplex PCR, lists solely in-frame clones and lacks some. The table shows roughly 130,000 clones, with 88% occurring only once. Sequenced here: peripheral blood, sampled on day 0 of MenACWY control vaccination. The receptors were gathered from an adult in good health.

The chain employs TRBV5-4 and TRBJ2-3; the match to TRBD1 covers 9 bases. V shed 5 bases, J shed 2 bases, and the junction held 15 bases outside the gene matches. Germline CDR1 is SGHNT and CDR2 is YYREEE (reference sequence). The CDR3 has 18 amino acids. This CDR3 is CASRDYEWTGAPTDTQYF. The CDR3 DNA sequence: TGTGCCAGCAGAGACTACGAATGGACAGGGGCCCCCACAGATACGCAGTATTTT.

The rearrangement uses TRBV6-5 and TRBJ2-3; TRBD1 agrees at 9 bases. CDR3 length: 15 residues. J gave up 4 bases and V 6 bases, and 8 bases lay outside the gene matches. Germline loops: CDR1 MNHEY, CDR2 SVGAGI. The CDR3 loop is CASSHRDRVADTQYF. In DNA form, the CDR3 reads TGTGCCAGCAGCCATCGGGACAGGGTTGCAGATACGCAGTATTTT.

The CDR3 sequence: CASSLLGGLSGEQFF. In DNA, the CDR3 is TGTGCCAGCAGCTTGTTGGGGGGGTTATCAGGTGAGCAGTTCTTC. The chain employs TRBV5-5 and TRBJ2-1; 7 bases are a match to TRBD2. V lost 1 base and J lost 9; bases outside the gene matches: 10. This CDR3 comprises 15 residues. Germline V gene lookup returns CDR1 SGHKS and CDR2 YYEKEE (reference sequence).

The rearrangement uses TRBV3-1 (or the pseudogene TRBV3-2) and TRBJ2-7; TRBD2 matches at 16 bases. The length of the CDR3 is 17 residues. Per germline, CDR1 LGHDT and CDR2 YNNKEL (reference sequence). V shed 4 bases and J 2 bases; nucleotides not matched to a gene: 5. The CDR3 DNA sequence: TGTGCCAGCAGCCCGGGACTAGCGGGAGGGCCGACCTACGAGCAGTACTTC. Protein: CASSPGLAGGPTYEQYF.

V is TRBV28 and J is TRBJ1-2; no firm D call. The CDR3 extends over 13 amino acids. Trimming removed 3 bases at V and 8 bases at J, with 13 bases between. The germline CDR1 and CDR2 sequences are MDHEN and SYDVKM. The CDR3 nucleotides are TGTGCCAGCAGTTTCGGGCTCCCCCAAGGCTACACCTTC. This sequence encodes CASSFGLPQGYTF.

The chain uses TRBV6-2 or TRBV6-3 and TRBJ2-7, with D unclear. Per germline, CDR1 MNHEY and CDR2 SVGEGT. The V end lost 2 bases, the J end lost 4 bases, and 9 bases lay between the germline ends. The CDR3 consists of 13 residues. In DNA, the CDR3 is TGTGCCAGCAGTTACGCCAGGATGTACGAGCAGTACTTC. It specifies CASSYARMYEQYF.

The chain is built from TRBV28 and TRBJ1-5; TRBD1 is a possible D gene (5 bases). The CDR3 consists of 14 residues. Per germline, CDR1 MDHEN and CDR2 SYDVKM. V lost 5 bases, J lost 15 bases, and 23 bases lay in between. Here the CDR3 reads CASSNAGDDSLGHF. Written as DNA, the CDR3 is TGTGCCAGCAGTAATGCGGGGGACGACTCACTGGGGCATTTT.

V gene TRBV5-8 combines with J gene TRBJ1-1; 10 nucleotides match TRBD1. V lost 4 bases and J lost 3; bases outside the gene matches: 6. The CDR3 has 15 residues. Germline CDR1 SGHTS, CDR2 YDEGEE. The CDR3 coding sequence is TGTGCCAGCAGCCGGGGACAGGGGCGAGACACTGAAGCTTTCTTT. Protein: CASSRGQGRDTEAFF.

V gene TRBV11-2 combines with J gene TRBJ2-2; D might be TRBD1 or TRBD2, each matching 6 bases. The CDR3 has 16 residues. CDR1 is SGHAT, CDR2 FQNNGV, per germline. The V and J ends lost 2 bases and 5 bases respectively, with 15 bases between them. The CDR3 protein is CASSLLRGRGTGELFF. The CDR3 DNA reads TGTGCCAGCAGCTTATTACGGGGGCGCGGGACCGGGGAGCTGTTTTTT.

This chain links TRBV10-1 with TRBJ2-7; 9 nucleotides align to TRBD2. The CDR3 is 14 amino acids. Per the germline V gene, CDR1 is WNHNN and CDR2 is SYGVQD (reference sequence). With 4 bases clipped from V and 2 bases from J, the junction kept 3 bases outside the gene matches. This CDR3 is CASSGTSDTYEQYF. The CDR3 DNA reads as TGCGCCAGCAGTGGGACTAGCGATACCTACGAGCAGTACTTC.

V gene TRBV5-1 combines with J gene TRBJ2-3; the match to TRBD2 covers 13 bases. The CDR3 extends over 16 amino acids. Losses at the gene ends were 4 bases for V and 4 bases for J; bases not matched to a gene: 6. Germline V gene sequence: CDR1 SGHRS, CDR2 YFSETQ. The CDR3 is CASSPWTSGSSDTQYF. Here the CDR3 DNA reads TGCGCCAGCAGCCCGTGGACTAGCGGGAGCTCAGATACGCAGTATTTT.

This clone was seen once. The chain uses TRBV29-1 and TRBJ2-2; 10 positions match TRBD1. Germline V gene lookup returns CDR1 SQVTM and CDR2 ANQGSEA. CDR3 length: 17 amino acids. Trimming at V came to 0 bases and at J to 6 bases, leaving 10 bases not matched to a gene. The CDR3 region is CSVEDPDRGRSSGELFF. CDR3 bases: TGCAGCGTTGAAGATCCTGACAGGGGGCGATCATCCGGGGAGCTGTTTTTT.

This clone was recorded once. The V call is TRBV30, the J call TRBJ1-2, with a weak D call TRBD1 (5 bases). The V end lost 3 bases, the J end lost 0 bases, and 17 bases lay between the germline ends. Germline V CDR1 and CDR2: GTSNPN, SVGIG (reference sequence). This CDR3 contains 16 residues. The CDR3, as DNA: TGTGCCTGGAGAGACGTTTTTAGGGGCTCTAACTATGGCTACACCTTC. Its translation is CAWRDVFRGSNYGYTF.

This chain uses TRBV30 with TRBJ2-7; tentative D call: TRBD2 (7 bases). CDR3 length equals 15 residues. Trimming removed 3 bases at V and 0 bases at J, with 15 bases between. Germline V gene lookup returns CDR1 GTSNPN and CDR2 SVGIG (reference sequence). The CDR3 region has the DNA TGTGCCTGGAGCCCTGGGGGGGCAAGCTCCTACGAGCAGTACTTC. Its protein is CAWSPGGASSYEQYF.

The count of this clone is one. This chain uses TRBV7-9 with TRBJ2-7; 11 bases map to TRBD2. The germline gives CDR1 SEHNR, CDR2 FQNEAQ (reference sequence). V lost 4 bases to trimming and J lost 3 bases; unmatched junction nucleotides: 14. CDR3 length: 18 amino acids. The CDR3 region is CASSSPGIAGGPVYEQYF. The CDR3 DNA reads TGTGCCAGCAGCTCGCCCGGGATAGCGGGAGGGCCGGTCTACGAGCAGTACTTC.

This clone was seen only once. This chain uses TRBV7-9 with TRBJ2-7; the D is unclear. This CDR3 spans 15 amino acids. The ends were cut back, 5 bases at V and 0 bases at J, with 14 bases in the middle. Germline-derived CDR1 and CDR2 are SEHNR and FQNEAQ (reference sequence). The CDR3 here is CASSRGRSSSYEQYF. The CDR3 coding sequence is TGTGCCAGCAGCCGAGGCAGGTCGAGCTCCTACGAGCAGTACTTC.

In its sample, this clone was seen once. This chain joins TRBV28 and TRBJ2-3; tentatively, D is TRBD1 (6 bases). This CDR3 is built from 15 residues. The V end lost 5 bases, the J end lost 0 bases, and 12 bases lay between the germline ends. Germline lookup yields CDR1 MDHEN and CDR2 SYDVKM. This chain's CDR3 is CASSPQDSSTDTQYF. For the CDR3, the DNA is TGTGCCAGCAGTCCCCAGGACAGCAGCACAGATACGCAGTATTTT. The complete variable domain, with remaining parts taken from reference TRBV28 and TRBJ2-3, reads DVKVTQSSRYLVKRTGEKVFLECVQDMDHENMFWYRQDPGLGLRLIYFSYDVKMKEKGDIPEGYSVSREKKERFSLILESASTNQTSMYLCASSPQDSSTDTQYFGPGTRLTVL.

The genes are TRBV6-1 and TRBJ1-2; D is possibly TRBD1 (5 bases). V lost 7 bases, J lost 2 bases, and 11 bases lay in between. The CDR3 has 13 residues. Per germline, CDR1 MNHNS and CDR2 SASEGT. This chain's CDR3 is CASKQGGNYGYTF. The CDR3 DNA reads TGTGCCAGCAAGCAGGGAGGCAACTATGGCTACACCTTC.

The chain recombines TRBV11-2 with TRBJ1-2, with TRBD1 matching 10 bases. The CDR3 sequence is 15 residues long. V trimming: 1 base; J trimming: 8 bases; junction bases outside the gene matches: 7. Germline-derived CDR1 and CDR2 are SGHAT and FQNNGV. The CDR3 region has the DNA TGTGCCAGCAGCTTAGCAAGACAGGGGGCGGGAGGCTACACCTTC. Translation gives CASSLARQGAGGYTF.

The V gene is TRBV30, the J gene TRBJ1-3; D is unresolved. V lost 8 bases and J lost 0, with 14 bases in between. The V gene's germline CDR1 is GTSNPN and CDR2 SVGIG (reference sequence). The CDR3 sequence is 14 residues long. In DNA form, the CDR3 reads TGTGCCGGGTCCCCGGAACCCTCTGGAAACACCATATATTTT. Protein: CAGSPEPSGNTIYF.

V gene TRBV20-1 combines with J gene TRBJ1-2; D is unresolved. V lost 4 bases and J 4 bases, leaving 10 bases between the germline ends. The CDR3 has 12 residues. The germline gives CDR1 DFQATT, CDR2 SNEGSKA (reference sequence). CDR3 sequence reads: CSAIDGTYGYTF. The CDR3 region has the DNA TGCAGTGCTATTGACGGAACCTATGGCTACACCTTC.

Only one count was recorded for this clone. The chain recombines TRBV12-3 or TRBV12-4 with TRBJ2-7; D is undetermined. V was clipped by 3 bases and J by 5 bases, with 11 bases between them. CDR3 length: 13 residues. This chain's CDR3 is CASSFRPIDEQYF. The CDR3 DNA sequence: TGTGCCAGCAGTTTTCGACCAATAGACGAGCAGTACTTC.

This chain uses TRBV21-1 with TRBJ2-5. TRBV21-1 is flagged as a pseudogene. This CDR3 has 15 amino acids. The CDR3 coding sequence is TGTGCCAGCAGCAAACCATCCGGGGCGGGTGAGACCCAGTACTTC. Protein sequence: CASSKPSGAGETQYF.

The genes are TRBV19 and TRBJ2-2; 10 bases agree with TRBD2. CDR3 length: 14 residues. With V trimmed by 6 bases and J by 6 bases, 4 bases remained unmatched. The V gene's germline CDR1 is LNHDA and CDR2 SQIVND (reference sequence). CDR3 DNA sequence: TGTGCCAGTAGGGTTAGCGGGAGGCCCGGGGAGCTGTTTTTT. It is translated as CASRVSGRPGELFF.

The chain carries TRBV24-1 and TRBJ1-5; no reliable D call. The CDR3 length is 14 residues. V lost 7 bases, J lost 0 bases, and 9 bases lay in between. Germline CDR1 and CDR2: KGHDR and SFDVKD. The CDR3 coding sequence is TGTGCCACCAGGGGGTCCGGTAGCAATCAGCCCCAGCATTTT. Protein: CATRGSGSNQPQHF.

The gene calls are TRBV5-5 and TRBJ1-1; D remains unclear. The CDR3 has 12 amino acids. Per the germline V gene, CDR1 is SGHKS and CDR2 is YYEKEE (reference sequence). V was clipped by 4 bases and J by 6 bases, with 10 bases between them. The CDR3 DNA sequence: TGTGCCAGCAGCAGAACCGAGGCTGAAGCTTTCTTT. Protein product: CASSRTEAEAFF.

The chain is built from TRBV30 and TRBJ2-7; tentative D call: TRBD2 (6 bases). The CDR3 is 12 amino acids. Trimming shortened V by 7 bases and J by 2 bases, and 12 bases separated the two germline ends. Germline loops: CDR1 GTSNPN, CDR2 SVGIG (reference sequence). CDR3 residues: CASGDLAYEQYF. The DNA for the CDR3 is TGTGCCTCGGGGGACCTCGCCTACGAGCAGTACTTC.

The chain combines TRBV6-5 with TRBJ1-5, with 7 bases aligning to TRBD1. The germline CDR1 and CDR2 sequences are MNHEY and SVGAGI. The length of the CDR3 is 15 residues. The ends lost 6 bases at V and 0 bases at J; junction bases unmatched: 5. As DNA, the CDR3 is TGTGCCAGCAGGCGGGGACAGAATAGCAATCAGCCCCAGCATTTT. As protein: CASRRGQNSNQPQHF.

The rearrangement uses TRBV6-6 and TRBJ2-3; D may be TRBD2 (5 bases). The CDR3 consists of 15 residues. The germline gives CDR1 MNHNY, CDR2 SVGAGI (reference sequence). Trimming stripped 0 bases from V and 6 bases from J, with 13 bases between. This CDR3 reads CASSYSPTSADTQYF. CDR3 bases: TGTGCCAGCAGTTACTCGCCCACTAGTGCGGATACGCAGTATTTT.